The rows below give T cell receptor beta chains drawn from one sample of a study of human versus mouse CDR3 diversity and MHC coevolution. TCRdb's table, derived via immunoSEQ multiplex PCR, lists solely in-frame clones and lacks some. The sample consists of tens of thousands of clones, just under 95% of them appearing once. The sequencing sample was made of naive CD4+ T cells from blood. The receptors shown here come from a person aged 25 to 69 in good health. CDR3s leave out the opening cysteine and the closing phenylalanine or tryptophan. Fields, in order: J gene, V gene, CDR3 protein.

J gene: .
V gene: TRBV10-3
CDR3 protein: AITDPRETYEQY

J gene: TRBJ1-5
V gene: TRBV19
CDR3 protein: ASRRGGRGNQPQH

J gene: .
V gene: TRBV19
CDR3 protein: ASSIGSGTGLYEQY

J gene: TRBJ2-7
V gene: TRBV18
CDR3 protein: ASSPPNGYSYEQY

J gene: TRBJ1-4
V gene: TRBV5-1
CDR3 protein: ASSFQAGSNEKLF

J gene: TRBJ2-7
V gene: TRBV11-2
CDR3 protein: ASSSNRAGEQY

J gene: TRBJ1-2
V gene: TRBV18
CDR3 protein: ASSPLGRPANYGYT

J gene: TRBJ2-4
V gene: TRBV28
CDR3 protein: ASSSPAGTANIQY

J gene: TRBJ2-3
V gene: TRBV11-3
CDR3 protein: ASSPDGTSGSADTQY

J gene: TRBJ1-1
V gene: TRBV11-1
CDR3 protein: ASSPRGLDLNTEAF

J gene: TRBJ2-1
V gene: TRBV7-3
CDR3 protein: ASSLITGSSYNEQF

J gene: TRBJ2-1
V gene: TRBV11-2
CDR3 protein: ASSLTGDGEQF

J gene: TRBJ2-7
V gene: TRBV15
CDR3 protein: ATSRERQGGSEQY

J gene: TRBJ2-6
V gene: TRBV4-3
CDR3 protein: ASSLGQTHGRANVLT

J gene: TRBJ2-1
V gene: TRBV6-1
CDR3 protein: ASSAPSGRAHEQF

J gene: TRBJ2-1
V gene: TRBV7-9
CDR3 protein: ASSRAMGSGRPVYNEQF

J gene: TRBJ2-7
V gene: TRBV2
CDR3 protein: ASSERDRYVEQY

J gene: TRBJ2-1
V gene: TRBV7-7
CDR3 protein: ASSLASTGAFLNEQF